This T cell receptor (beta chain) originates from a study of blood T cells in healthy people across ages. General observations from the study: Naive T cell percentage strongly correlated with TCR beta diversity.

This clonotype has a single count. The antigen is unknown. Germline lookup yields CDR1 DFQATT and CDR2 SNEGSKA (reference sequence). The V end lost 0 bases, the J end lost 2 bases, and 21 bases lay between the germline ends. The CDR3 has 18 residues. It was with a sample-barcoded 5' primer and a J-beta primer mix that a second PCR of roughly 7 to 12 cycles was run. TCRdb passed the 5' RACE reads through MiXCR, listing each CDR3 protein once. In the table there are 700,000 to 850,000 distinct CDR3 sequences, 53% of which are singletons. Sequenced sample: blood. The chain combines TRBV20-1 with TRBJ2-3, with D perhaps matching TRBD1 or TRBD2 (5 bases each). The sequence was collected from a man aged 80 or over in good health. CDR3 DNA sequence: TGCAGTGCTAGAGATCCCAGGCAGGGACCTGAGACCACAGATACGCAGTATTTT. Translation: CSARDPRQGPETTDTQYF.